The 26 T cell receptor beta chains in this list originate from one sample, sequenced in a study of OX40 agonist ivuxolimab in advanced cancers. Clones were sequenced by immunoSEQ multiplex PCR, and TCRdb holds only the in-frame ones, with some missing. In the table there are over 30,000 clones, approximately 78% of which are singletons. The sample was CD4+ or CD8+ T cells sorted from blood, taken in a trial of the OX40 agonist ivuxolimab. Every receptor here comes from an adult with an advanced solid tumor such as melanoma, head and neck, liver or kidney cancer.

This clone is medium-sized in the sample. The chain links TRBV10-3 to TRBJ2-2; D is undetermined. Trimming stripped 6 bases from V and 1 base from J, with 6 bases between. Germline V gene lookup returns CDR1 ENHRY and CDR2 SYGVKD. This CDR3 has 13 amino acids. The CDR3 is CAIRDGNTGELFF. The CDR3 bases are TGTGCCATCAGGGACGGGAACACCGGGGAGCTGTTTTTT.

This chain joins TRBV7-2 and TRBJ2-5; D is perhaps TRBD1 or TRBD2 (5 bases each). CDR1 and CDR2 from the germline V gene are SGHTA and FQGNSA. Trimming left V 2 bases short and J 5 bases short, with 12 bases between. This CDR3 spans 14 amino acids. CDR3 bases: TGTGCCAGCAGCTTACGTGAGGGGCCTGAGACCCAGTACTTC. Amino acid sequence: CASSLREGPETQYF.

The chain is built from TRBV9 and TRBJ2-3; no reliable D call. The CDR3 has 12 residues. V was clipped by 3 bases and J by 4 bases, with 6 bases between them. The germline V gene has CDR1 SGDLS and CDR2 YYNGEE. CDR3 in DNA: TGTGCCAGCAGCGCACGGGCAGATACGCAGTATTTT. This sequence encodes CASSARADTQYF.

The CDR3 DNA is TGTGCCAGCAGCTACGCGAGGGTGAGCACTGAAGCTTTCTTT. It translates to CASSYARVSTEAFF. The chain is built from TRBV7-9 and TRBJ1-1; no definite D call. CDR1 and CDR2 (germline): SEHNR, FQNEAQ (reference sequence). The ends were cut back, 4 bases at V and 4 bases at J, with 13 bases in the middle. The CDR3 extends over 14 amino acids.

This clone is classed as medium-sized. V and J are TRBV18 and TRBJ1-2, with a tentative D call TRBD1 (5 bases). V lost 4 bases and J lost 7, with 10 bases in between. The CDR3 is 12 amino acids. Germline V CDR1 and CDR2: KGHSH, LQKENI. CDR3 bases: TGTGCCAGCTCACGAAAAACAGGTGGCTACACCTTC. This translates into CASSRKTGGYTF.

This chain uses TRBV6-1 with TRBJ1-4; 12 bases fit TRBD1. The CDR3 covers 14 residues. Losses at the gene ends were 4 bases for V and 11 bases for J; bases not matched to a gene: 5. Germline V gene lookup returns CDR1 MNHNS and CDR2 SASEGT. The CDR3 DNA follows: TGTGCCAGCAGTGCTTCCGGGACAGGGGGCAAACTGTTTTTT. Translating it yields CASSASGTGGKLFF.

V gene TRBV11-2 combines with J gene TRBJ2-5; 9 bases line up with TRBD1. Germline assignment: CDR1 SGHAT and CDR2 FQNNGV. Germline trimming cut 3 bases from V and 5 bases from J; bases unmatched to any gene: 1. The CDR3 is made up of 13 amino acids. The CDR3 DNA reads TGTGCCAGCAGCTTCGACAGGGGGGAGACCCAGTACTTC. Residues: CASSFDRGETQYF.

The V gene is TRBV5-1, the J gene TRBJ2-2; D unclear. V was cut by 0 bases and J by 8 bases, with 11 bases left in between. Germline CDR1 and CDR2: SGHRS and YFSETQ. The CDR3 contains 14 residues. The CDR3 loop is CASSLGWSHGELFF. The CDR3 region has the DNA TGCGCCAGCAGCTTGGGCTGGTCTCATGGGGAGCTGTTTTTT.

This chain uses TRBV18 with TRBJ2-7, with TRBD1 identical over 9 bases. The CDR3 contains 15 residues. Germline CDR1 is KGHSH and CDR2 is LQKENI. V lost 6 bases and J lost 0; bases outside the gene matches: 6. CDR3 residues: CASSPGTGRSYEQYF. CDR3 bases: TGTGCCAGCTCCCCCGGGACAGGGCGCTCCTACGAGCAGTACTTC.

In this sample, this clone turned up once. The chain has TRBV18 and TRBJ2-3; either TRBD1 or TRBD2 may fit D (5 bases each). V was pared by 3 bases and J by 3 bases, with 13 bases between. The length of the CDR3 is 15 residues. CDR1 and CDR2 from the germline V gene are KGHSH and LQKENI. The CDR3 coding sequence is TGTGCCAGCTCACCCGCAGGGAGATCAACAGATACGCAGTATTTT. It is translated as CASSPAGRSTDTQYF. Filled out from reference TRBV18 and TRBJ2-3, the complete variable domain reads NAGVMQNPRHLVRRRGQEARLRCSPMKGHSHVYWYRQLPEEGLKFMVYLQKENIIDESGMPKERFSAEFPKEGPSILRIQQVVRGDSAAYFCASSPAGRSTDTQYFGPGTRLTVL.

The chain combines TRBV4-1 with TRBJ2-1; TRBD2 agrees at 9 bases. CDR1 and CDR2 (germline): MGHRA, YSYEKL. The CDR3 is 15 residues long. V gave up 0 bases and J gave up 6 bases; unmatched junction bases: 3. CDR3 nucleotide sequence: TGCGCCAGCAGCCAAGAGAGCGGGAGGTCCAATGAGCAGTTCTTC. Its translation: CASSQESGRSNEQFF.

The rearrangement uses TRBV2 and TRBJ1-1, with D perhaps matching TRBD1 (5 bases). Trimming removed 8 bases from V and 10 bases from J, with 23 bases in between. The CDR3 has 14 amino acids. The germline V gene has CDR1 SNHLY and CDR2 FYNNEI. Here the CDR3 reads CASAPRYVQGVAFF. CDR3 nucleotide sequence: TGTGCCAGCGCGCCCCGGTACGTGCAGGGCGTAGCTTTCTTT.

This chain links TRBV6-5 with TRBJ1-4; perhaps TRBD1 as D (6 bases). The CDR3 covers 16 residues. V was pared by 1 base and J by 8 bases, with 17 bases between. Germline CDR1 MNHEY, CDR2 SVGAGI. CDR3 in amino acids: CASSYLKAGAREKLFF. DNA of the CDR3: TGTGCCAGCAGTTACTTAAAGGCAGGGGCCCGGGAAAAACTGTTTTTT.

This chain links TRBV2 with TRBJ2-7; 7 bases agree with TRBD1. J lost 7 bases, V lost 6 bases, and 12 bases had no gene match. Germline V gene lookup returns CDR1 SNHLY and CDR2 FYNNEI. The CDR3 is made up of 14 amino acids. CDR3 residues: CASSVNRGRWEQYF. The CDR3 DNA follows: TGTGCCAGCAGCGTTAACAGGGGACGGTGGGAGCAGTACTTC.

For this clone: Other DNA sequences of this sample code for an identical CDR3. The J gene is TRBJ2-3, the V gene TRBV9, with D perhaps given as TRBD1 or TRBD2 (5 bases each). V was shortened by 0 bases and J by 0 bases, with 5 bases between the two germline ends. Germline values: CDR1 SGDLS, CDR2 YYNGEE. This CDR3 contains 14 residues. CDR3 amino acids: CASSVGGSTDTQYF. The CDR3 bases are TGTGCCAGCAGCGTAGGGGGGAGCACAGATACGCAGTATTTT.

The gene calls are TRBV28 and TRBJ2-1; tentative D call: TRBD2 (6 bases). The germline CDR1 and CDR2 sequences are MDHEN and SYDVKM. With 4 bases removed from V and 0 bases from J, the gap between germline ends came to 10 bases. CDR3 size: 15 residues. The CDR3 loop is CASSSPRGSYNEQFF. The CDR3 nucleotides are TGTGCCAGCAGTTCCCCGCGGGGCTCCTACAATGAGCAGTTCTTC. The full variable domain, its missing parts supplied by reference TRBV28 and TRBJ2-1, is DVKVTQSSRYLVKRTGEKVFLECVQDMDHENMFWYRQDPGLGLRLIYFSYDVKMKEKGDIPEGYSVSREKKERFSLILESASTNQTSMYLCASSSPRGSYNEQFFGPGTRLTVL.

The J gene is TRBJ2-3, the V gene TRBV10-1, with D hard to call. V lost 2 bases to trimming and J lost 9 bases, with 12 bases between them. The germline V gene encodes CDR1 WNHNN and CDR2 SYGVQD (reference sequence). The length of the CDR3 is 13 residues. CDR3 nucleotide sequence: TGCGCCAGCAGTGAGAGGCTAGGTGGAACGCAGTATTTT. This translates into CASSERLGGTQYF.

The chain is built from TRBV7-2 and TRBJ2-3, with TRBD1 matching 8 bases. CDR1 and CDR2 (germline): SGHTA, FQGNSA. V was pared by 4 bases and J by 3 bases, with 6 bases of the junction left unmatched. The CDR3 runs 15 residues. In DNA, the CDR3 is TGTGCCAGCAGCTGGGACGGACAGGGAACAGATACGCAGTATTTT. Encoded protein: CASSWDGQGTDTQYF.

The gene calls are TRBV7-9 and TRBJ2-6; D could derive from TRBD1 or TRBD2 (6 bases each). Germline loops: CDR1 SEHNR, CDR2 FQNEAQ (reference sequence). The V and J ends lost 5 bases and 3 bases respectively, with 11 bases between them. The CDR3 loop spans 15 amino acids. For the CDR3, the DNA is TGTGCCAGCAGCCGAGGGGGGCGTGGGGCCAACGTCCTGACTTTC. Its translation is CASSRGGRGANVLTF. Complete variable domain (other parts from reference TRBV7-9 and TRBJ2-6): DTGVSQNPRHKITKRGQNVTFRCDPISEHNRLYWYRQTLGQGPEFLTYFQNEAQLEKSRLLSDRFSAERPKGSFSTLEIQRTEQGDSAMYLCASSRGGRGANVLTFGAGSRLTVL.

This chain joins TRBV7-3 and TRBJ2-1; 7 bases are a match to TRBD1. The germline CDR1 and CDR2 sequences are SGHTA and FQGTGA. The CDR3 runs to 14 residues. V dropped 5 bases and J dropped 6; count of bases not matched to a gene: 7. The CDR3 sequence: CASSIRDRTNEQFF. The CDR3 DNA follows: TGTGCCAGCAGCATACGGGACAGAACCAATGAGCAGTTCTTC.

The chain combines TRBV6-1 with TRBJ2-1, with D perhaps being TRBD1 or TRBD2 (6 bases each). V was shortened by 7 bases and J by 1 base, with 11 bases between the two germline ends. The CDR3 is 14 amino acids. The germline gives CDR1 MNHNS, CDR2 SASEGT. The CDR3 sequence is CASNWGASYNEQFF. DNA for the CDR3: TGTGCCAGCAACTGGGGGGCTTCCTACAATGAGCAGTTCTTC.

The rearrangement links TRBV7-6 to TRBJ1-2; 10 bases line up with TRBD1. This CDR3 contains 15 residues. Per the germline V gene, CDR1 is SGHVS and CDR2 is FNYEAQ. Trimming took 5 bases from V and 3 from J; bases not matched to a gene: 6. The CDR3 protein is CASSPEGQGYYGYTF. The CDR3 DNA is TGTGCCAGCAGCCCGGAGGGACAGGGGTACTATGGCTACACCTTC.

The CDR3 DNA is TGTGCCAGCAGGGACCGGGACAGGGTCTCCTACGAGCAGTACTTC. It codes for CASRDRDRVSYEQYF. The V and J genes are TRBV6-5 and TRBJ2-7, with 9 bases that match TRBD1. In germline, CDR1 is MNHEY, CDR2 SVGAGI. The J segment lost 0 bases and the V segment lost 6 bases, leaving 6 bases of the junction unmatched. This CDR3 is 15 amino acids long.

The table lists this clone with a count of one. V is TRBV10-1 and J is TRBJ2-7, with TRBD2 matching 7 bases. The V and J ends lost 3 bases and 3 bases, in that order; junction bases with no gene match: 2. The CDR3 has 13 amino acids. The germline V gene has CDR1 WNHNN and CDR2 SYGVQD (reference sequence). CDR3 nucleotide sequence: TGCGCCAGCAGTGAAGCGGGACTCTACGAGCAGTACTTC. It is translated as CASSEAGLYEQYF.

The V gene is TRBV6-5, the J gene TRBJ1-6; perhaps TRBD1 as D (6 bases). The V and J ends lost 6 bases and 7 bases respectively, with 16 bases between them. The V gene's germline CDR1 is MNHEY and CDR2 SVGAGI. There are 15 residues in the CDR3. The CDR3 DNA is TGTGCCAGCAGGCGCGACAGGTCTGCAAATTCACCCCTCCACTTT. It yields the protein CASRRDRSANSPLHF.

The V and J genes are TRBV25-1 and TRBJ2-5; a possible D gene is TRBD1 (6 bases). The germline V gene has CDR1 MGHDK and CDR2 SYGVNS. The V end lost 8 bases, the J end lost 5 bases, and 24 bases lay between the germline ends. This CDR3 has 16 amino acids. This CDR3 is CASARVGPPRGETQYF. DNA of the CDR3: TGTGCCAGCGCTAGGGTCGGACCTCCTAGGGGGGAGACCCAGTACTTC.